Listed below are T cell receptor beta chains from one sample, sequenced in a study of a mutant IDH1 vaccine in newly diagnosed glioma. No antigen has been assigned to these receptors. Here immunoSEQ multiplex PCR was the method, and the copy in TCRdb shows in-frame clones only, minus some. Of approximately 41,000 clones listed, 80% to 90% are singletons. This specimen consisted of PBMCs, obtained from a glioma patient whose treatment included an IDH1 peptide vaccine. The receptors come from a man aged 40-49 years with glioma. Each CDR3 is given with its conserved first and last residue.

V gene,CDR3 protein
TRBV10-3,CAISYARNTEAFF
TRBV19,CASSIVTGDDTEAFF
TRBV6-1,CASSEEGGAGANVLTF
TRBV25-1,CASSEGSITGNTIYF
TRBV4-1,CASSQGLAGRAGELFF
TRBV19,CASSITSTGGKLFF
TRBV30,CAWRTHGPGDSPLHF
TRBV6-4,CASSPGADYVGELFF
TRBV5-5,CASSLKDDSISNQPQHF
TRBV5-1,CASSLVLVAANTGELFF
TRBV5-1,CASSLEAGTRPQHF
TRBV28,CASRGFSSPYEQYF
TRBV11-2,CASSLAVTEFKETQYF
TRBV30,CAWEPSSTDTQYF
TRBV2,CASRVAGGADTQYF
TRBV5-1,CASSLGDRDGEKLFF
TRBV5-4,CASRRTVNSIEAFF
TRBV5-1,CASSLGIGQPQHF
TRBV11-2,CASSPLRRGGDYEQYF
TRBV6-4,CASRQQGGTGELFF
TRBV5-4,CASSLEGGTTDTQYF
TRBV14,CASSPSGLVPAKNIQYF
TRBV19,CASRQTGTSEAFF
TRBV5-1,CASSRTSEEAFF